This TCR beta chain was observed in a study of cytomegalovirus exposure and HLA in healthy donors. V lost 2 bases and J lost 4, with 11 bases in between. This CDR3 has 14 amino acids. CDR1 and CDR2 from the germline V gene are SGDLS and YYNGEE. The PCR employed 60 Vbeta primers together with 13 Jbeta primers. Generated by immunoSEQ multiplex PCR, the TCRdb table keeps only in-frame clones and is missing some. This table has about 77,000 clones, approximately 80% appearing once. This chain connects TRBV9 to TRBJ2-3; a possible D gene is TRBD2 (5 bases). This sequence originates from a man in his forties in good health and CMV-seronegative. Sequencing used PBMCs. CDR3 sequence reads: CASSVNTSPDTQYF. CDR3 DNA sequence: TGTGCCAGCAGCGTGAACACTAGTCCAGATACGCAGTATTTT.